The 30 T cell receptor beta chains below were found in one sample sequenced in a study of T cells in Graves' hyperthyroidism and ophthalmopathy (dated by TCRdb to the late 2010s). To prepare the library, multiplex PCR was applied. These reads were obtained on an Illumina HiSeq 2000. TCR beta CDR3 regions were amplified from RNA transcripts. For the first round of RT-PCR on the TCR CDR3, the HTBI primer set was used together with the Qiagen OneStep RT-PCR kit. Using fastp trimming at Q25 and MiXCR clonotype assembly, TCRdb reanalyzed the public sequencing data and kept in-frame beta chains. Here each entry gathers all rows of one CDR3 protein and keeps the most common genes and DNA. Across this sample there are roughly 660,000 distinct CDR3 sequences, with roughly 17% seen only once. The ten largest account for roughly 15% of the sample. Sequenced material: blood. These receptors all stem from a man in his fifties with Graves' hyperthyroidism.

This clonotype was seen repeatedly, ten times or more. CDR3 coding DNA: TGTGCCAGCAGCCAGCTCAGGACAGGAGTATATGGCTACACCTTC. This sequence encodes CASSQLRTGVYGYTF. The chain combines TRBV3-1 with TRBJ1-2; 7 nucleotides align to TRBD1. This CDR3 has 15 residues. With 3 bases clipped from V and 5 bases from J, the junction kept 9 bases outside the gene matches. The germline V gene encodes CDR1 LGHDT and CDR2 YNNKEL (reference sequence).

This rearrangement joins TRBV20-1 to TRBJ2-7; 9 bases line up with TRBD2. Germline V CDR1 and CDR2: DFQATT, SNEGSKA (reference sequence). The CDR3 has 15 residues. With 1 base clipped from V and 6 bases from J, the junction kept 10 bases outside the gene matches. This CDR3 reads CSARGASSGKSEQYF. The CDR3 DNA reads as TGCAGTGCTAGAGGTGCGTCTAGCGGGAAGAGCGAGCAGTACTTC.

This clonotype was seen a handful of times. This chain links TRBV20-1 with TRBJ1-1; 7 bases fit TRBD1. Per germline, CDR1 DFQATT and CDR2 SNEGSKA (reference sequence). Losses at the gene ends were 6 bases for V and 10 bases for J; bases not matched to a gene: 8. The CDR3 has 11 amino acids. DNA for the CDR3: TGCAGTGCGAGGACAGGAGGGGTAGCTTTCTTT. This gives the protein CSARTGGVAFF.

This clonotype was recorded at least ten times. The chain recombines TRBV2 with TRBJ2-7; 11 positions agree with TRBD2. Looked up from germline, CDR1 is SNHLY and CDR2 is FYNNEI. The CDR3 contains 13 residues. V shed 6 bases, J shed 7 bases, and the junction held 5 bases outside the gene matches. The CDR3 here is CASRLAGVEEQYF. The CDR3 DNA reads as TGTGCCAGCAGACTAGCGGGAGTAGAGGAGCAGTACTTC.

This clonotype was found many times. The chain combines TRBV28 with TRBJ2-7, with 7 bases lining up with TRBD2. The J segment lost 3 bases and the V segment lost 6 bases, leaving 11 bases of the junction unmatched. The CDR3 loop spans 15 amino acids. Germline V CDR1 and CDR2: MDHEN, SYDVKM. CDR3 residues: CASSRGGTKVYEQYF. The CDR3 nucleotides are TGTGCCAGCAGCCGCGGCGGGACTAAAGTCTACGAGCAGTACTTC.

The rearrangement links TRBV5-5 to TRBJ2-4; TRBD1 matches 7 bases. With 4 bases clipped from V and 0 bases from J, the junction kept 7 bases outside the gene matches. The CDR3 runs to 16 residues. CDR1 and CDR2 from the germline V gene are SGHKS and YYEKEE (reference sequence). CDR3 amino acids: CASSQLQGVAKNIQYF. The CDR3 region has the DNA TGTGCCAGCAGCCAACTTCAGGGGGTAGCCAAAAACATTCAGTACTTC.

The chain uses TRBV30 and TRBJ1-5; D remains ambiguous. V was cut by 4 bases and J by 1 base, with 11 bases left in between. This CDR3 contains 14 residues. Germline loops: CDR1 GTSNPN, CDR2 SVGIG (reference sequence). The CDR3 nucleotides read TGTGCCTGGACTGCTCGGTCGAGCAATCAGCCCCAGCATTTT. It specifies CAWTARSSNQPQHF.

At least ten counts were recorded for this clonotype. The chain is built from TRBV28 and TRBJ2-2; 9 bases agree with TRBD2. Germline assignment: CDR1 MDHEN and CDR2 SYDVKM. V lost 7 bases, J lost 5 bases, and 11 bases stayed unmatched. The CDR3 runs 16 residues. The CDR3 coding sequence is TGTGCCAGCATTGGGTCTAGCGGGACCCTTACCGGGGAGCTGTTTTTT. This sequence encodes CASIGSSGTLTGELFF.

In its sample, this clonotype was seen a few times. The rearrangement uses TRBV12-3 or TRBV12-4 and TRBJ2-1, with no clear D. The V gene lost 3 bases and the J gene lost 10 bases, with 4 bases spanning the gap. This CDR3 region has 10 residues. CDR3: CASSLREQFF. CDR3 sequence (DNA): TGTGCCAGCAGTTTGCGCGAGCAGTTCTTC.

This clonotype was observed many times. The chain employs TRBV28 and TRBJ1-4; TRBD1 might be the D (6 bases). V dropped 2 bases and J dropped 10 bases, with 23 bases sitting between them. The CDR3 totals 17 residues. CDR1 is MDHEN and CDR2 is SYDVKM in the germline V gene. The CDR3 spells CASSLGRPGAIFRKLFF. The CDR3 DNA reads TGTGCCAGCAGTTTAGGGCGCCCGGGGGCGATATTTCGAAAACTGTTTTTT.

This clonotype was found a few times. The chain employs TRBV7-8 and TRBJ1-5, with D possibly TRBD1 on 6 matching bases. Trimming removed 3 bases from V and 0 bases from J, with 18 bases in between. From germline, CDR1 is SGHVS and CDR2 FQNEAQ. The CDR3 length is 18 residues. The CDR3 loop is CASSFLSAGEYSNQPQHF. The CDR3 DNA reads as TGTGCCAGCAGCTTCCTTTCGGCAGGGGAATATAGCAATCAGCCCCAGCATTTT.

This clonotype was counted ten times or more. J is TRBJ1-1 and V is TRBV29-1; no definite D call. The V gene lost 0 bases and the J gene lost 6 bases, with 8 bases spanning the gap. Per the germline V gene, CDR1 is SQVTM and CDR2 is ANQGSEA. The CDR3 consists of 12 residues. Here the CDR3 DNA reads TGCAGCGTTGAAGATGTGGCACCTGAAGCTTTCTTT. This gives the protein CSVEDVAPEAFF.

This clonotype was detected ten times or more. This chain joins TRBV6-1 and TRBJ2-5; 12 bases align to TRBD1. The CDR3 contains 15 residues. The germline V gene encodes CDR1 MNHNS and CDR2 SASEGT. The V and J ends lost 5 bases and 5 bases, in that order; junction bases with no gene match: 6. CDR3 coding DNA: TGTGCCAGCAGTCTCCGGGACAGGGGGCCCGAGACCCAGTACTTC. Amino acids: CASSLRDRGPETQYF.

This clonotype was counted only a few times. This chain links TRBV6-2 or TRBV6-3 with TRBJ2-7, with TRBD1 matching over 9 bases. V shed 2 bases, J shed 3 bases, and the junction held 8 bases outside the gene matches. This CDR3 is built from 16 residues. Per germline, CDR1 MNHEY and CDR2 SVGEGT. CDR3 region: CASSYRDRTGDYEQYF. CDR3 bases: TGTGCCAGCAGTTACCGAGACAGGACAGGGGACTACGAGCAGTACTTC.

The chain is built from TRBV5-1 and TRBJ1-1; TRBD1 agrees at 7 bases. There are 15 residues in the CDR3. Trimming cost V 2 bases and J 1 base; bases outside gene matches: 5. The germline CDR1 and CDR2 sequences are SGHRS and YFSETQ. The CDR3 DNA is TGCGCCAGCAGCTTCGCCCGGGACAGGAACACTGAAGCTTTCTTT. It is translated as CASSFARDRNTEAFF.

This clonotype was observed a handful of times. The gene calls are TRBV12-3 or TRBV12-4 and TRBJ2-2, with D perhaps matching TRBD1 (6 bases). There are 12 residues in the CDR3. The ends were cut back, 6 bases at V and 7 bases at J, with 9 bases in the middle. CDR3 in DNA: TGTGCCAGCAGGGACAGCCTCGGGGAGCTGTTTTTT. Residues: CASRDSLGELFF.

The table lists this clonotype with many counts. The chain joins TRBV10-3 to TRBJ2-1; D is undetermined. Trimming took 0 bases from V and 0 from J, leaving 9 bases between them. This CDR3 has 16 amino acids. CDR1 and CDR2 from the germline V gene are ENHRY and SYGVKD. This CDR3 reads CAISESRGSSYNEQFF. In DNA, the CDR3 is TGTGCCATCAGTGAGTCGCGCGGAAGCTCCTACAATGAGCAGTTCTTC.

This clonotype was detected only a few times. This may be a read error: a much more frequent sequence differs by one nucleotide. The V and J genes are TRBV2 and TRBJ2-5; 8 positions match TRBD1. Germline assignment: CDR1 SNHLY and CDR2 FYNNEI. This CDR3 comprises 13 residues. The CDR3: CASRGQVQGTQYF. In DNA, the CDR3 is TGTGCCAGCCGGGGACAGGTCCAAGGGACCCAGTACTTC.

Here the CDR3 reads CASSRTSGRAGYEQYF. CDR3 in DNA: TGTGCCAGCAGTCGGACTAGCGGGAGGGCCGGGTACGAGCAGTACTTC. This chain links TRBV6-2 or TRBV6-3 with TRBJ2-7, with 15 bases fitting TRBD2. CDR3 length equals 16 residues. With V trimmed by 5 bases and J by 4 bases, 6 bases remained unmatched. The germline gives CDR1 MNHEY, CDR2 SVGEGT.

This clonotype was detected many times. The V gene is TRBV12-3 or TRBV12-4, the J gene TRBJ1-4; D is perhaps TRBD1 (6 bases). This CDR3 contains 15 residues. The V end lost 5 bases, the J end lost 6 bases, and 16 bases lay between the germline ends. The CDR3 nucleotides read TGTGCCAGCAGTACCCCGACAGGAATAGATGAAAAACTGTTTTTT. It translates to CASSTPTGIDEKLFF.

The chain has TRBV28 and TRBJ2-7; 15 bases fit TRBD2. Germline V lookup: CDR1 MDHEN, CDR2 SYDVKM. The trim removed 4 bases at V and 6 bases at J, leaving 4 bases unmatched. The CDR3 has 15 residues. The CDR3 protein is CASSSGLAGGGEQYF. In DNA form, the CDR3 reads TGTGCCAGCAGTTCGGGACTAGCGGGAGGAGGCGAGCAGTACTTC.

About this clonotype: An end of the junction differs from the germline gene, which may be a read error. This rearrangement joins TRBV12-3 or TRBV12-4 to TRBJ2-5; D is unclear. CDR3 size: 12 residues. The CDR3 nucleotides are TGTACCAGCAGTTTAATAGGGGAGACCCAGTACTTC. It specifies CTSSLIGETQYF.

This rearrangement joins TRBV6-5 to TRBJ2-7, with D unresolved. The CDR3 has 14 residues. Germline V gives CDR1 MNHEY, CDR2 SVGAGI. Between the trimmed V and J ends, which lost 1 base and 2 bases, there was a span of 9 bases. CDR3 sequence reads: CASSYFHTTYEQYF. CDR3 nucleotides: TGTGCCAGCAGTTACTTTCACACCACCTACGAGCAGTACTTC.

The chain links TRBV6-2 or TRBV6-3 to TRBJ2-5; D may be TRBD1 (5 bases). The germline gives CDR1 MNHEY, CDR2 SVGEGT. CDR3 length: 15 residues. Trimming took 0 bases from V and 0 from J, leaving 8 bases between them. The CDR3 coding sequence is TGTGCCAGCAGTTACTCGGGGCGGAACCAAGAGACCCAGTACTTC. Protein: CASSYSGRNQETQYF.

Only a few counts were recorded for this clonotype. The chain recombines TRBV4-3 with TRBJ1-3; D is unresolved. This CDR3 comprises 16 residues. Germline-derived CDR1 and CDR2 are LGHNA and YSLEER. Deletions cut 0 bases from V and 0 bases from J, with 9 bases between. The CDR3 nucleotides read TGCGCCAGCAGCCAAGACGCACTAAGCTCTGGAAACACCATATATTTT. Translating gives CASSQDALSSGNTIYF.

This clonotype was counted only a few times. V and J are TRBV30 and TRBJ1-3; perhaps TRBD1 as D (6 bases). Germline V gene sequence: CDR1 GTSNPN, CDR2 SVGIG (reference sequence). There are 14 residues in the CDR3. The CDR3: CAVSRGAIGNTIYF. CDR3 coding DNA: TGTGCGGTTTCACGGGGGGCTATCGGAAACACCATATATTTT.

On this clonotype: A clone one base away is much larger, so this may be a read error. The CDR3 end shows no conserved phenylalanine or tryptophan, and so a read error is likely. The chain joins TRBV28 to TRBJ2-7; D may be TRBD2 (6 bases). Deletions cut 5 bases from V and 3 bases from J, with 8 bases between. The CDR3 spans 12 residues. Germline loops: CDR1 MDHEN, CDR2 SYDVKM. The CDR3 spells CASSIADYEQYL. The CDR3 nucleotides read TGTGCCAGCAGTATAGCGGACTACGAGCAGTACCTC.

The chain joins TRBV29-1 to TRBJ2-1; no clear D. The CDR3 runs to 15 residues. The germline gives CDR1 SQVTM, CDR2 ANQGSEA. V lost 4 bases and J 0 bases, leaving 13 bases between the germline ends. CDR3 DNA: TGCAGCGTTGTGGTAGCTGCTAGCTCCTACAATGAGCAGTTCTTC. Translating it yields CSVVVAASSYNEQFF.

The J gene is TRBJ2-6, the V gene TRBV5-1, with D possibly matching TRBD2 (5 bases). Germline CDR1 and CDR2: SGHRS and YFSETQ. This CDR3 has 16 amino acids. V was shortened by 0 bases and J by 0 bases, with 7 bases between the two germline ends. The CDR3 reads CASSLGGISGANVLTF. The CDR3 nucleotides are TGCGCCAGCAGCTTGGGAGGGATCTCTGGGGCCAACGTCCTGACTTTC.

This clonotype was seen repeatedly, ten times or more. The V and J genes are TRBV6-1 and TRBJ2-7, with 8 bases fitting TRBD1. Looked up from germline, CDR1 is MNHNS and CDR2 is SASEGT. This CDR3 is 14 amino acids long. Trimming took 2 bases from V and 3 from J; bases not matched to a gene: 3. CDR3 bases: TGTGCCAGCAGTGAAATCGGACAGGGCTACGAGCAGTACTTC. Encoded protein: CASSEIGQGYEQYF.